Listed here is a single TCR beta chain. Its recognized antigen is unknown. Base qualities are not at hand, and no much larger clone is one base apart. TCR CDR3 regions were amplified from genomic DNA by multiplex PCR using the deep immunoSEQ assay. Genomic DNA extracted from each cell subset was distributed evenly over all wells of several immunoSEQ 96-well plates, and each plate served as one replicate. For sorted subsets, about 200 ng genomic DNA, equal to about 30,000 T cell genomes, was loaded into each replicate PCR. Purified libraries were measured with a Qubit 3.0 fluorometer, size-checked on a Bioanalyzer 2100, and measured again with the KAPA Library Quantification kit. Every immunoSEQ 96-well plate was sequenced on a separate single-read 150-cycle Illumina NextSeq 550 flow cell. On the study's bioinformatics: Because only junctional sequences without quality scores were contained in the immunoSEQ output, filtering matching that applied to full-length reads could not be performed. Sequences were annotated with PyIR, a Python wrapper for IgBLAST v1.9, using IMGT germline references to assign V/J genes and CDR3. Reads with weak V/J assignments (E-value above 1e-6), missing CDR3, stop codons, out-of-frame junctions, or ambiguous translated residues were removed. V3J clonotypes were defined as sequences sharing the same inferred V gene, J gene, and CDR3 amino acid sequence. To compute the percentage overlap between repertoires, the number of shared unique clonotypes was divided by the size of the smaller repertoire. Richness of each repertoire was evaluated using RTK rarefaction, the Chao1 estimator, and Recon v2.1 estimates of unobserved clonotypes. OLGA was used to compute generation probabilities for all TCRbeta clonotypes that the gDNA method yielded from a handful of donors. In TCRdb, the immuneACCESS table is reduced to in-frame sequences with V and J assigned. These tables do not hold every clone; where another copy was compared, an unresolved V gene accounts for under half, and the others remain unexplained. V and J calls plus clone size are reproduced from that table; the DNA served to infer D and trimming. This sample comprises some 600,000 clones, 96% of them detected only once. 0.11% of the sample is held by the ten biggest clonotypes.

These data belong to a study of shared clonotypes between healthy human individuals (dated by TCRdb to 2018 to 2021). Regarding the study in general: The cohort included three men and a couple of women between 18 and 49 years of age. To estimate repertoire size and how much clonotypes are shared between individuals, the study performed deep sequencing of blood TCR repertoires from five healthy adults. For each donor, three plates each were used for CD4 naive and CD4 memory, two plates were used for CD8 naive, and one plate was used for CD8 memory. Per donor, leukapheresis produced somewhere between about 0.8 and 9 billion PBMCs. To increase sequencing depth and limit assay-specific biases, TCR repertoire library preparation and sequencing were carried out by different laboratories using diverse techniques. What the authors observed across the whole study: Compared with non-shared clonotypes, the clonotypes found in all four sorted-subset donors had higher generation probabilities. Estimated clonotype richness was generally larger for naive than for memory subsets. Roughly 5.2% of naive CD4, 3.5% of naive CD8, 2.3% of memory CD4, and more than 0.35% of memory CD8 clonotypes were shared across several donors. Based on pairwise subsampling, the degree of clonotype sharing among donors was expected to be affected by sequencing depth. Because the study included only a small number of donors, the genetic and exposure-history diversity represented was limited. Sampling was restricted to blood, and TCR repertoires in tissues likely differ from the TCR repertoires found in blood. Incomplete sequencing was indicated by rarefaction of sorted-subset datasets, despite the large sequencing depth.

Trimming removed 6 bases from V and 4 bases from J; the gene matches leave 11 bases unexplained. Including the terminal cysteine and phenylalanine, the CDR3 comprises 16 residues. CDR3 DNA is the only sequence kept; it has 48 bases, read in frame from the first base. CD8 naive samples consisted of CD45RO-negative cells that were positively selected for CCR7, yielding a CD45RA+CCR7+ population without TemRA cells. The donors were healthy, HIV-negative adults with no recently reported acute infections or vaccinations. Every donor was a Caucasian adult residing in Nashville, Tennessee, USA. Blood was collected by leukapheresis, and PBMCs were isolated by Ficoll-Histopaque density gradient centrifugation and then cryopreserved in liquid nitrogen vapor phase. Purity and quantity of every magnetically sorted T cell population were checked by analytical flow cytometry. Each sorted fraction had its genomic DNA isolated and then quantified by UV absorbance on a Nanodrop 2000c.

Sequenced sample: naive CD8+ T cells sorted from blood. Sample cell subset or site, as interpreted from the label and publication: CD45RA+CCR7+. The chain is made from TRBV6-7 and TRBJ2-3; 9 nucleotides in the junction match TRBD1. TRBV6-7 is known as an ORF, though its function is uncertain. This TCR derives from a woman in her thirties in good health. The base sequence is TGTGCCAGCAGCCCTGGGACAGGGTCGGGCCCAGATACGCAGTATTTT. Translation gives CASSPGTGSGPDTQYF.